One and the same sample provided the 26 T cell receptor beta chains below, sequenced in a study of T cell clonotyping in hematopoietic cell transplantation. Clones were read by immunoSEQ multiplex PCR, and TCRdb kept only the in-frame ones, dropping some. The data contain approximately 7,000 clones, 80% to 90% of them singletons. The sample in question was PBMCs, obtained 100 days after allogeneic stem cell transplant. These receptors all come from a male patient aged 50 to 59 who had an allogeneic stem cell transplant from a related donor, so the T cells may come from the graft donor. Some clones in this sample may be carry-over from other donors' samples.

This chain uses TRBV29-1 with TRBJ2-7; D is undetermined. CDR3 length: 12 residues. Trimming removed 3 bases at V and 3 bases at J, with 9 bases between. The germline CDR1 and CDR2 sequences are SQVTM and ANQGSEA. The CDR3 is CSVEAANYEQYF. The CDR3, as DNA: TGCAGCGTTGAGGCGGCCAACTACGAGCAGTACTTC.

This chain connects TRBV25-1 to TRBJ1-1, with 7 bases aligning to TRBD1. V was clipped by 0 bases and J by 5 bases; unmatched bases: 9. Per germline, CDR1 MGHDK and CDR2 SYGVNS. The CDR3 sequence is 16 residues long. Written as DNA, the CDR3 is TGTGCCAGCAGTGAATATCCCCTTGGACAGGTGACTGAAGCTTTCTTT. Encoded protein: CASSEYPLGQVTEAFF.

The genes are TRBV7-6 and TRBJ1-2, with 9 positions matching TRBD1. CDR3 length: 16 amino acids. Trimming cost V 1 base and J 2 bases; bases outside gene matches: 5. CDR1 and CDR2 (germline): SGHVS, FNYEAQ. CDR3 sequence (DNA): TGTGCCAGCAGCTTAGGGAGACAGGGGGAGAACTATGGCTACACCTTC. Its translation is CASSLGRQGENYGYTF.

The chain recombines TRBV27 with TRBJ1-1; 7 bases line up with TRBD1. V lost 8 bases to trimming and J lost 1 base; unmatched junction nucleotides: 7. Germline V CDR1 and CDR2: MNHEY, SMNVEV (reference sequence). CDR3 size: 14 residues. The DNA for the CDR3 is TGTGCCAGCCATCCACAGGGGAGGAACACTGAAGCTTTCTTT. Translating it yields CASHPQGRNTEAFF.

The chain combines TRBV30 with TRBJ2-5; no clear D. The DNA matches TRBJ2-7 better at its end, which makes the J call doubtful. Germline loops: CDR1 GTSNPN, CDR2 SVGIG (reference sequence). The CDR3 length is 11 residues. DNA for the CDR3: TGTGCCTGGAGGCCCGGCGGCGAGCAGTACTTC. It specifies CAWRPGGEQYF.

This clone appeared a single time. This chain links TRBV19 with TRBJ1-1; 7 bases map to TRBD1. V was pared by 5 bases and J by 4 bases, with 7 bases of the junction left unmatched. The CDR3 loop spans 14 amino acids. Looked up from germline, CDR1 is LNHDA and CDR2 is SQIVND (reference sequence). CDR3 in amino acids: CASSAYTGATEAFF. The CDR3 DNA follows: TGTGCCAGTAGTGCGTATACAGGGGCCACTGAAGCTTTCTTT.

The chain joins TRBV6-5 to TRBJ1-3; D not resolved. The CDR3 length is 15 residues. With 2 bases removed from V and 0 bases from J, the gap between germline ends came to 8 bases. The germline V gene has CDR1 MNHEY and CDR2 SVGAGI. DNA of the CDR3: TGTGCCAGCAGTTACGACTTAAGCTCTGGAAACACCATATATTTT. Residues: CASSYDLSSGNTIYF.

In nucleotides, the CDR3 is TGTGCCAGCAGTTTGGGGGGGCCCCCGGCCGCCTACGAGCAGTACTTC. This encodes CASSLGGPPAAYEQYF. The rearrangement uses TRBV6-5 and TRBJ2-7, with TRBD2 as a possible D gene (7 bases). CDR1 is MNHEY, CDR2 SVGAGI, per germline. This CDR3 is 16 amino acids long. V was cut by 4 bases and J by 2 bases, with 18 bases left in between.

The CDR3 reads CASSNRPYHGYTF. The DNA of the CDR3 is TGTGCCAGCAGTAACCGACCCTATCATGGCTACACCTTC. The chain couples TRBV6-5 to TRBJ1-2; D is ambiguous. This CDR3 spans 13 amino acids. Germline values: CDR1 MNHEY, CDR2 SVGAGI. The ends were cut back, 5 bases at V and 6 bases at J, with 13 bases in the middle.

The rearrangement links TRBV7-9 to TRBJ2-1; D unresolved. Trimming took 5 bases from V and 0 from J, leaving 11 bases between them. The CDR3 has 15 amino acids. Germline CDR1 is SEHNR and CDR2 is FQNEAQ (reference sequence). The CDR3 here is CASSPRWNSYNEQFF. CDR3 in DNA: TGTGCCAGCAGCCCCCGCTGGAACTCCTACAATGAGCAGTTCTTC.

The J gene is TRBJ2-6, the V gene TRBV7-3; D is unclear. V lost 6 bases, J lost 0 bases, and 3 bases lay in between. This CDR3 contains 13 residues. Germline CDR1 is SGHTA and CDR2 is FQGTGA. The CDR3 protein is CASRVSGANVLTF. The CDR3 DNA reads as TGTGCCAGCAGGGTCTCTGGGGCCAACGTCCTGACTTTC.

The chain recombines TRBV25-1 with TRBJ2-7; the match to TRBD2 covers 7 bases. From germline, CDR1 is MGHDK and CDR2 SYGVNS. CDR3 length: 14 amino acids. V was pared by 2 bases and J by 2 bases, with 3 bases of the junction left unmatched. The CDR3 here is CASSEAGVAYEQYF. The CDR3 region has the DNA TGTGCCAGCAGTGAAGCGGGAGTGGCCTACGAGCAGTACTTC.

This chain connects TRBV11-2 to TRBJ2-4, with TRBD1 matching over 7 bases. Trimming cost V 1 base and J 8 bases; bases outside gene matches: 2. There are 13 residues in the CDR3. Germline V lookup: CDR1 SGHAT, CDR2 FQNNGV. The CDR3 DNA sequence: TGTGCCAGCAGCTTAGTCAGGGGGTACATTCAGTACTTC. Amino acid sequence: CASSLVRGYIQYF. Variable domain in full (rest from reference TRBV11-2 and TRBJ2-4): EAGVAQSPRYKIIEKRQSVAFWCNPISGHATLYWYQQILGQGPKLLIQFQNNGVVDDSQLPKDRFSAERLKGVDSTLKIQPAKLEDSAVYLCASSLVRGYIQYFGAGTRLSVL.

CDR3 coding DNA: TGTGCCAGTAGAGACCGCTCCCGGGACAACTACGAGCAGTACTTC. This translates into CASRDRSRDNYEQYF. This rearrangement joins TRBV19 to TRBJ2-7, with D possibly matching TRBD1 (6 bases). Trimming took off 6 bases at V and 3 bases at J, with 18 bases between the two ends. CDR1 and CDR2 from the germline V gene are LNHDA and SQIVND (reference sequence). This CDR3 contains 15 residues.

This clone was seen only a few times. This chain connects TRBV20-1 to TRBJ1-2; no definite D call. Germline V CDR1 and CDR2: DFQATT, SNEGSKA (reference sequence). The ends were cut back, 5 bases at V and 6 bases at J, with 7 bases in the middle. This CDR3 region has 10 residues. The CDR3 sequence is CSAAKNGYTF. In DNA form, the CDR3 reads TGCAGTGCTGCAAAAAATGGCTACACCTTC.

The chain has TRBV5-1 and TRBJ1-1; D perhaps matches TRBD1 (5 bases). Trimming removed 4 bases from V and 1 base from J, with 17 bases in between. This CDR3 is 16 amino acids long. Germline V gene lookup returns CDR1 SGHRS and CDR2 YFSETQ. Here the CDR3 DNA reads TGCGCCAGCAGCCCCTGGGGTGGCAGGGCGAACACTGAAGCTTTCTTT. This sequence encodes CASSPWGGRANTEAFF.

There are a few counts of this clone. The genes are TRBV5-1 and TRBJ1-2; TRBD1 might be the D (6 bases). Germline V gives CDR1 SGHRS, CDR2 YFSETQ. Trimming pared 4 bases from V and 8 bases from J, leaving 18 bases between. This CDR3 is 14 amino acids long. This chain's CDR3 is CASSVPTGSGGYTF. As DNA, the CDR3 is TGCGCCAGCAGCGTCCCGACAGGATCTGGGGGCTACACCTTC.

This clone was observed a single time. This chain uses TRBV19 with TRBJ1-5; no firm D call. The CDR3 sequence is 13 residues long. Deletions cut 6 bases from V and 11 bases from J, with 17 bases between. Germline CDR1 and CDR2: LNHDA and SQIVND (reference sequence). CDR3 region: CASRAELPSSQHF. CDR3 sequence (DNA): TGTGCCAGTAGGGCAGAGCTGCCATCGTCCCAGCATTTT.

The J gene is TRBJ2-6, the V gene TRBV30; unclear D gene. Germline loops: CDR1 GTSNPN, CDR2 SVGIG (reference sequence). Trimming took off 4 bases at V and 0 bases at J, with 7 bases between the two ends. The CDR3 runs to 14 residues. The CDR3 spells CAWKVNSGANVLTF. In DNA form, the CDR3 reads TGTGCCTGGAAGGTTAACTCTGGGGCCAACGTCCTGACTTTC. The variable domain in full, completed from reference TRBV30 and TRBJ2-6, reads SQTIHQWPATLVQPVGSPLSLECTVEGTSNPNLYWYRQAAGRGLQLLFYSVGIGQISSEVPQNLSASRPQDRQFILSSKKLLLSDSGFYLCAWKVNSGANVLTFGAGSRLTVL.

The chain uses TRBV20-1 and TRBJ2-7; TRBD2 aligns across 7 bases. CDR1 is DFQATT and CDR2 is SNEGSKA in the germline V gene (reference sequence). The CDR3 has 11 amino acids. Trimming at V came to 5 bases and at J to 2 bases, leaving 0 bases not matched to a gene. For the CDR3, the DNA is TGCAGTGCTGCGGGAGCCTACGAGCAGTACTTC. Amino acid sequence: CSAAGAYEQYF.

The chain combines TRBV5-1 with TRBJ2-5; D is ambiguous. This CDR3 is built from 13 residues. The germline CDR1 and CDR2 sequences are SGHRS and YFSETQ. Trimming cost V 0 bases and J 1 base, with 4 bases left between them. The DNA of the CDR3 is TGCGCCAGCAGCTTGGAGGGCCAAGAGACCCAGTACTTC. Translation: CASSLEGQETQYF.

This clone was counted once. The CDR3 protein is CASSPGSSWVSPLHF. In DNA, the CDR3 is TGTGCCAGCAGCCCGGGATCGAGTTGGGTCTCACCCCTCCACTTT. The chain recombines TRBV5-6 with TRBJ1-6; D not resolved. Germline V gene lookup returns CDR1 SGHDT and CDR2 YYEEEE. Trimming took off 4 bases at V and 10 bases at J, with 18 bases between the two ends. CDR3 length equals 15 residues.

This clone showed up just once. V and J are TRBV30 and TRBJ2-3, with a tentative D call TRBD2 (5 bases). Germline V CDR1 and CDR2: GTSNPN, SVGIG (reference sequence). The CDR3 runs to 17 residues. V dropped 2 bases and J dropped 0 bases, with 18 bases sitting between them. The chain's CDR3 is CAWSPRDWAVSTDTQYF. CDR3 DNA sequence: TGTGCCTGGAGTCCGAGGGATTGGGCCGTTAGCACAGATACGCAGTATTTT.

This chain joins TRBV2 and TRBJ1-6; TRBD1 aligns across 7 bases. The CDR3 runs 15 residues. Germline V lookup: CDR1 SNHLY, CDR2 FYNNEI. V dropped 6 bases and J dropped 2; count of bases not matched to a gene: 4. The CDR3, as DNA: TGTGCCAGCAGGACAGGGTACGCCTATAATTCACCCCTCCACTTT. It encodes CASRTGYAYNSPLHF. Looking up the rest from reference TRBV2 and TRBJ1-6 gives the full variable domain: EPEVTQTPSHQVTQMGQEVILRCVPISNHLYFYWYRQILGQKVEFLVSFYNNEISEKSEIFDDQFSVERPDGSNFTLKIRSTKLEDSAMYFCASRTGYAYNSPLHFGNGTRLTVT.

The chain is built from TRBV5-1 and TRBJ2-1; TRBD2 matches at 8 bases. Losses at the gene ends were 0 bases for V and 9 bases for J; bases not matched to a gene: 11. The CDR3 extends over 16 amino acids. Per the germline V gene, CDR1 is SGHRS and CDR2 is YFSETQ. DNA of the CDR3: TGCGCCAGCAGCTTGGCCCTCGCGGGGGGCCAAGTTGAGCAGTTCTTC. Translated: CASSLALAGGQVEQFF.

A remark on this clone: At one of its ends the junction is not consistent with the germline gene, which may arise from a read error. The chain recombines TRBV5-8 with TRBJ2-6; possibly TRBD1 or TRBD2 for D (5 bases each). The CDR3 has 19 residues. CDR1 is SGHTS, CDR2 YDEGEE, per germline. CDR3 bases: TGTGCCAGCAGGAGGGTGACGCTTAGCCGTAACTCTGGGGCCAATGTCCTGACTTTC. Residues: CASRRVTLSRNSGANVLTF.